This TCR beta chain was recorded in a study of blood T cell repertoires in COVID-19. About the research overall: COVID-19 samples from acute and convalescent phases originated in the United States, Italy and Spain. T cells, B-cell-depleted T cells, or PBMCs supplied cDNA or gDNA.

Sequencing used immunoSEQ multiplex PCR; TCRdb keeps in-frame clones, though not all of them. This repertoire shows under 350,000 clones, roughly 91% found once; its top ten account for about 4.6%. The V end was cut by 1 base, the J end by 8 bases, with 17 bases between. This CDR3 has 16 residues. Germline CDR1 SGHTA, CDR2 FQGNSA. The sequence derives from a man aged 35 to 55 with acute or convalescent COVID-19. The rearrangement links TRBV7-2 to TRBJ2-2; the D is unclear. Sequencing was carried out using peripheral blood. In nucleotides, the CDR3 is TGTGCCAGCAGCTTAGGAACTCGAGGCCTGCTTGGGGAGCTGTTTTTT. Protein: CASSLGTRGLLGELFF.